This is a list of T cell receptor beta chains from one sample in a study of blood T cell repertoires in COVID-19. Using immunoSEQ multiplex PCR, the repertoire was profiled, and TCRdb retains in-frame clones only, with some absent. The sample carries 270,000 or so clones, 86% recorded once. Sequencing input: peripheral blood. The receptors stem from a woman in her thirties with active or convalescent COVID-19. Each CDR3 is given with its conserved first and last residue. The D gene is left open where the match is weak. Part of the rows lack a size; the others show once, few, many or a class for expanded clones.

TRBJ2-7 | TRBV7-2 | 15 | . | . | CASSFSGQPVYEQYF | TGTGCCAGCAGCTTTTCTGGACAGCCCGTCTACGAGCAGTACTTC
TRBJ1-2 | TRBV28 | 15 | . | . | CAAGLAIPSIYGYTF | TGTGCCGCAGGGCTCGCGATCCCCTCAATCTATGGCTACACCTTC
TRBJ1-2 | TRBV19 | 13 | . | . | CASSGTGSYGYTF | TGTGCCAGTAGTGGCACAGGGTCGTATGGCTACACCTTC
TRBJ1-6 | TRBV6-6 | 16 | . | . | CASSSTVGGGNSPLHF | TGTGCCAGCAGCTCTACCGTCGGGGGGGGAAATTCACCCCTCCACTTT
TRBJ1-5 | TRBV6-1 | 17 | TRBD1 | . | CASSEAQGGRGHQPQHF | TGTGCCAGCAGTGAAGCGCAGGGGGGAAGGGGGCACCAGCCCCAGCATTTT
TRBJ2-3 | TRBV5-1 | 16 | TRBD2 | . | CASSLYGGAVTDTQYF | TGCGCCAGCAGCTTGTACGGGGGGGCCGTCACAGATACGCAGTATTTT
TRBJ2-2 | TRBV6-1 | 16 | TRBD2 | . | CASSGTSGGNTGELFF | TGTGCCAGCAGTGGAACTAGCGGGGGGAACACCGGGGAGCTGTTTTTT
TRBJ1-3 | TRBV5-4 | 12 | . | few | CASSGQGNTIYF | TGTGCCAGCAGCGGACAGGGAAACACCATATATTTT
TRBJ1-2 | TRBV3-1/TRBV3-2 | 15 | TRBD1 | once | CASSPVQGQSGGYTF | TGTGCCAGCAGCCCGGTCCAGGGACAGAGCGGCGGCTACACCTTC
TRBJ1-4 | TRBV7-9 | 15 | . | . | CASSLARVTNEKLFF | TGTGCCAGCAGCTTAGCGAGGGTAACTAATGAAAAACTGTTTTTT
TRBJ2-5 | TRBV6-5 | 15 | . | . | CASSSLEDLGETQYF | TGTGCCAGCAGTTCCCTCGAGGACTTAGGGGAGACCCAGTACTTC
TRBJ1-1 | TRBV7-9 | 15 | . | . | CASSPPQERGGEAFF | TGTGCCAGCAGCCCGCCCCAGGAAAGGGGGGGAGAAGCTTTCTTT
TRBJ2-5 | TRBV7-9 | 13 | TRBD2 | . | CASSRTSRETQYF | TGTGCCAGCAGCCGGACTAGCCGAGAGACCCAGTACTTC
TRBJ2-2 | TRBV28 | 16 | TRBD1 | . | CASKTFRDRGTGELFF | TGTGCCAGCAAAACCTTCCGGGACAGGGGGACCGGGGAGCTGTTTTTT
TRBJ1-1 | TRBV24-1 | 14 | . | . | CATSRDGRGSEAFF | TGTGCCACCAGTAGAGACGGGCGGGGTTCTGAAGCTTTCTTT
TRBJ2-1 | TRBV28 | 12 | . | . | CASATQGREQFF | TGTGCCAGCGCCACCCAGGGTCGGGAGCAGTTCTTC
TRBJ2-2 | TRBV9 | 14 | . | . | CASRRQVRAGELFF | TGTGCCAGCAGGCGACAGGTGCGGGCCGGGGAGCTGTTTTTT
TRBJ2-7 | TRBV4-3 | 15 | TRBD1 | . | CASSPGTGESNEQYF | TGCGCCAGCAGCCCCGGGACAGGGGAATCGAACGAGCAGTACTTC